What follows are 31 T cell receptor beta chains derived from one specimen sequenced in a study of T cell responses to AZD1222 COVID-19 vaccine. TCRdb's copy holds only in-frame clones and misses some; the assay was immunoSEQ multiplex PCR. The sample lists about 140,000 clones, 93% occurring once. Sample: peripheral blood, taken on day 0 of MenACWY control vaccination. The receptors come from an adult in good health.

The J gene is TRBJ1-4, the V gene TRBV5-4, with D maybe TRBD1 (5 bases). This CDR3 spans 15 amino acids. Deletions cut 4 bases from V and 3 bases from J, with 13 bases between. Germline CDR1 is SGHNT and CDR2 is YYREEE (reference sequence). The CDR3 nucleotides read TGTGCCAGCAGCGCCCCGGGGGTCGCTAATGAAAAACTGTTTTTT. As protein: CASSAPGVANEKLFF.

The gene calls are TRBV20-1 and TRBJ1-4, with D unresolved. The germline V gene has CDR1 DFQATT and CDR2 SNEGSKA (reference sequence). This CDR3 is built from 10 residues. CDR3 loop: CSPFEEKLFF. The CDR3 DNA is TGCAGCCCCTTTGAAGAAAAACTGTTTTTT.

This chain links TRBV2 with TRBJ1-6, with D possibly being TRBD1 (5 bases). V was trimmed by 6 bases and J by 7 bases, leaving 10 bases between them. CDR1 SNHLY and CDR2 FYNNEI come from the germline V gene. The CDR3 loop spans 13 amino acids. The CDR3 coding sequence is TGTGCCAGCAGGATTGCAGGGAATTCACCCCTCCACTTT. It is translated as CASRIAGNSPLHF.

The V and J genes are TRBV7-9 and TRBJ1-1; 8 positions agree with TRBD1. The CDR3 spans 16 residues. The germline V gene encodes CDR1 SEHNR and CDR2 FQNEAQ (reference sequence). The trim removed 5 bases at V and 4 bases at J, leaving 12 bases unmatched. Written as DNA, the CDR3 is TGTGCCAGCAGCCCCCGTTACGGGACAGGCCTCACTGAAGCTTTCTTT. This encodes CASSPRYGTGLTEAFF.

This clone was counted between two and nine times. The V call is TRBV5-1, the J call TRBJ2-3; 12 bases map to TRBD2. After removal of 2 bases from V and 5 bases from J, the junction contained 6 bases not matched to a gene. This CDR3 is built from 16 residues. The germline V gene has CDR1 SGHRS and CDR2 YFSETQ. CDR3 nucleotides: TGCGCCAGCAGCTTTCCCGCTAGCGGGAGGGTAGATACGCAGTATTTT. This gives the protein CASSFPASGRVDTQYF.

The chain carries TRBV5-1 and TRBJ2-2; D is uncertain. The CDR3 is 14 amino acids. V dropped 7 bases and J dropped 2 bases, with 12 bases sitting between them. The germline gives CDR1 SGHRS, CDR2 YFSETQ. For the CDR3, the DNA is TGCGCCAGCGGGCATGACGGAAACACCGGGGAGCTGTTTTTT. It translates to CASGHDGNTGELFF.

This chain links TRBV4-1 with TRBJ2-6; D unresolved. The V gene lost 0 bases and the J gene lost 0 bases, with 15 bases spanning the gap. Per the germline V gene, CDR1 is MGHRA and CDR2 is YSYEKL. The CDR3 contains 19 residues. The CDR3 reads CASSQDSIALISGANVLTF. In DNA, the CDR3 is TGCGCCAGCAGCCAAGATTCGATTGCACTGATCTCTGGGGCCAACGTCCTGACTTTC.

This rearrangement joins TRBV2 to TRBJ2-7, with 7 bases matching TRBD1. The CDR3 is 15 residues long. Unmatched junction bases numbered 9, after V lost 2 bases and J lost 5 bases. The germline CDR1 and CDR2 sequences are SNHLY and FYNNEI. CDR3 bases: TGTGCCAGCAGTGAACCCGACAGGGTTCTACACGAGCAGTACTTC. It is translated as CASSEPDRVLHEQYF.

The CDR3 loop is CASSLRSGGASTDTQYF. The DNA for the CDR3 is TGTGCCAGCAGCCTACGTAGCGGGGGGGCTAGCACAGATACGCAGTATTTT. The chain has TRBV9 and TRBJ2-3; 11 bases match TRBD2. Trimming at V came to 4 bases and at J to 0 bases, leaving 7 bases not matched to a gene. The germline gives CDR1 SGDLS, CDR2 YYNGEE. CDR3 size: 17 residues.

The chain employs TRBV11-2 and TRBJ1-6; tentative D call: TRBD1 (6 bases). The ends were cut back, 0 bases at V and 6 bases at J, with 9 bases in the middle. Germline CDR1 is SGHAT and CDR2 is FQNNGV. The CDR3 has 15 residues. CDR3 sequence: CASSLEWDTNSPLHF. In DNA form, the CDR3 reads TGTGCCAGCAGCTTAGAATGGGACACTAATTCACCCCTCCACTTT.

The chain has TRBV15 and TRBJ1-1, with D maybe TRBD1 (5 bases). Trimming removed 1 base at V and 0 bases at J, with 9 bases between. The CDR3 extends over 15 amino acids. Germline V gives CDR1 LNHNV, CDR2 YYDKDF (reference sequence). The CDR3 is CATSRGAGLNTEAFF. In DNA form, the CDR3 reads TGTGCCACCAGCAGAGGGGCAGGGCTGAACACTGAAGCTTTCTTT.

This clone was detected only once. The chain is built from TRBV5-1 and TRBJ2-1, with 7 positions matching TRBD2. This CDR3 comprises 17 residues. The V gene end was trimmed by 0 bases and the J gene end by 7 bases; junction bases not matched to a gene: 13. Germline CDR1 SGHRS, CDR2 YFSETQ. CDR3 in DNA: TGCGCCAGCAGCTTGGGTCCGAGGGCGGGAGAGGGGAATGAGCAGTTCTTC. Its protein is CASSLGPRAGEGNEQFF.

The chain carries TRBV28 and TRBJ2-1, with unresolved D. CDR1 is MDHEN and CDR2 is SYDVKM in the germline V gene. V was trimmed by 5 bases and J by 0 bases, leaving 8 bases between them. This CDR3 has 14 residues. CDR3 residues: CASSRAPSYNEQFF. The CDR3 bases are TGTGCCAGCAGTAGGGCACCCTCCTACAATGAGCAGTTCTTC. Full variable domain (rest looked up from reference TRBV28 and TRBJ2-1): DVKVTQSSRYLVKRTGEKVFLECVQDMDHENMFWYRQDPGLGLRLIYFSYDVKMKEKGDIPEGYSVSREKKERFSLILESASTNQTSMYLCASSRAPSYNEQFFGPGTRLTVL.

This chain connects TRBV6-5 to TRBJ2-7; 10 nucleotides align to TRBD1. Losses at the gene ends were 6 bases for V and 3 bases for J; bases not matched to a gene: 8. The CDR3 has 15 amino acids. Germline V gene lookup returns CDR1 MNHEY and CDR2 SVGAGI. This chain's CDR3 is CASSRGTGAIYEQYF. CDR3 nucleotides: TGTGCCAGCAGCCGAGGGACAGGGGCGATCTACGAGCAGTACTTC.

The rearrangement links TRBV28 to TRBJ1-1; D is ambiguous. With 7 bases removed from V and 10 bases from J, the gap between germline ends came to 7 bases. The CDR3 loop spans 9 amino acids. The V gene's germline CDR1 is MDHEN and CDR2 SYDVKM. CDR3 coding DNA: TGTGCCAGCACCCCACGAGCTTTCTTT. It codes for CASTPRAFF. Looking up the rest from reference TRBV28 and TRBJ1-1 gives the full variable domain: DVKVTQSSRYLVKRTGEKVFLECVQDMDHENMFWYRQDPGLGLRLIYFSYDVKMKEKGDIPEGYSVSREKKERFSLILESASTNQTSMYLCASTPRAFFGQGTRLTVV.

CDR3 sequence reads: CASRPDIGANVLTF. The CDR3 DNA follows: TGCGCCAGCAGGCCCGATATTGGGGCCAACGTCCTGACTTTC. The chain couples TRBV5-1 to TRBJ2-6; D ambiguous. V lost 5 bases and J 3 bases, leaving 9 bases between the germline ends. The germline V gene encodes CDR1 SGHRS and CDR2 YFSETQ. CDR3 length: 14 amino acids.

The J gene is TRBJ2-3, the V gene TRBV7-8; 9 bases line up with TRBD2. The V segment lost 1 base and the J segment 3 bases; nucleotides outside the gene matches: 5. The CDR3 consists of 16 residues. Germline assignment: CDR1 SGHVS and CDR2 FQNEAQ. The CDR3 nucleotides read TGTGCCAGCAGCTTAGGTCGGACTAGCGTGACAGATACGCAGTATTTT. Its translation is CASSLGRTSVTDTQYF.

The rearrangement joins TRBV25-1 to TRBJ2-7; 10 bases are shared with TRBD2. The CDR3 is made up of 16 amino acids. Germline values: CDR1 MGHDK, CDR2 SYGVNS. Unmatched junction bases numbered 7, after V lost 5 bases and J lost 0 bases. Written as DNA, the CDR3 is TGTGCCAGCAGTCCTCGACTAGCGGGTTACTCCTACGAGCAGTACTTC. Protein sequence: CASSPRLAGYSYEQYF.

The chain uses TRBV7-2 and TRBJ1-5; unclear D gene. V lost 0 bases, J lost 0 bases, and 3 bases lay in between. CDR1 is SGHTA, CDR2 FQGNSA, per germline. CDR3 size: 14 residues. CDR3 coding DNA: TGTGCCAGCAGCTTAGCAGTTAGCAATCAGCCCCAGCATTTT. This codes for CASSLAVSNQPQHF.

The rearrangement uses TRBV15 and TRBJ2-3, with 10 positions matching TRBD2. CDR3 length: 13 amino acids. CDR1 and CDR2 (germline): LNHNV, YYDKDF (reference sequence). J gave up 6 bases and V 10 bases, and 7 bases lay outside the gene matches. The CDR3 coding sequence is TGTGCCAGCTCTAGCGGGGGTCCCGATACGCAGTATTTT. Translating it yields CASSSGGPDTQYF. Looking up the rest from reference TRBV15 and TRBJ2-3 gives the full variable domain: DAMVIQNPRYQVTQFGKPVTLSCSQTLNHNVMYWYQQKSSQAPKLLFHYYDKDFNNEADTPDNFQSRRPNTSFCFLDIRSPGLGDTAMYLCASSSGGPDTQYFGPGTRLTVL.

J is TRBJ2-7 and V is TRBV5-4; D perhaps matches TRBD1 (6 bases). The CDR3 totals 15 residues. V was clipped by 4 bases and J by 5 bases, with 19 bases between them. In germline, CDR1 is SGHNT, CDR2 YYREEE (reference sequence). The CDR3 DNA follows: TGTGCCAGCAGCCCCGGGTCGGGCAGGGGCGACGAGCAGTACTTC. It yields the protein CASSPGSGRGDEQYF.

This sequence joins TRBV20-1 and TRBJ2-3; unclear D gene. The CDR3 consists of 10 residues. Looked up from germline, CDR1 is DFQATT and CDR2 is SNEGSKA (reference sequence). The V and J ends lost 3 bases and 7 bases respectively, with 5 bases between them. The DNA of the CDR3 is TGCAGTGCTAGCATCCATACGCAGTATTTT. Protein: CSASIHTQYF.

V gene TRBV7-9 combines with J gene TRBJ2-6; D gene ambiguous. CDR3 size: 15 residues. Germline V gene sequence: CDR1 SEHNR, CDR2 FQNEAQ (reference sequence). V lost 0 bases, J lost 2 bases, and 5 bases lay in between. CDR3 DNA sequence: TGTGCCAGCAGCTTAGCAAAGGCTGGGGCCAACGTCCTGACTTTC. Translated, it gives CASSLAKAGANVLTF.

The rearrangement links TRBV7-3 to TRBJ2-3; 8 bases match TRBD1. From germline, CDR1 is SGHTA and CDR2 FQGTGA. The CDR3 spans 18 residues. J lost 3 bases, V lost 0 bases, and 11 bases had no gene match. The CDR3 DNA follows: TGTGCCAGCAGCTTAACGTTTCTCCAGGACAGGGTGACAGATACGCAGTATTTT. Its protein product is CASSLTFLQDRVTDTQYF.

This clone occurred once. The chain carries TRBV18 and TRBJ2-1, with TRBD2 as a possible D gene (5 bases). The CDR3 runs to 14 residues. V lost 6 bases, J lost 0 bases, and 9 bases lay in between. Germline V gene lookup returns CDR1 KGHSH and CDR2 LQKENI. This CDR3 reads CASSDSRSYNEQFF. The DNA for the CDR3 is TGTGCCAGCTCGGACTCTCGCTCCTACAATGAGCAGTTCTTC.

CDR3 amino acids: CSVGGQFGTEAFF. CDR3 DNA: TGCAGCGTCGGGGGACAGTTCGGGACTGAAGCTTTCTTT. The chain recombines TRBV29-1 with TRBJ1-1, with 7 nucleotides matching TRBD1. CDR1 is SQVTM and CDR2 is ANQGSEA in the germline V gene. V lost 6 bases and J lost 5; bases outside the gene matches: 9. This CDR3 is 13 amino acids long. Supplemented by reference TRBV29-1 and TRBJ1-1, the full variable domain reads SAVISQKPSRDICQRGTSLTIQCQVDSQVTMMFWYRQQPGQSLTLIATANQGSEATYESGFVIDKFPISRPNLTFSTLTVSNMSPEDSSIYLCSVGGQFGTEAFFGQGTRLTVV.

This CDR3 is CASSRGLNEQYF. The CDR3 DNA follows: TGTGCCAGCAGCCGGGGACTAAACGAGCAGTACTTC. The chain is built from TRBV6-2 or TRBV6-3 and TRBJ2-7, with 7 bases fitting TRBD2. Germline V gives CDR1 MNHEY, CDR2 SVGEGT. This CDR3 is built from 12 residues. V was clipped by 6 bases and J by 5 bases; unmatched bases: 4.

The chain joins TRBV11-2 to TRBJ1-6; weak D call: TRBD1 (5 bases). The CDR3 sequence is 15 residues long. The germline gives CDR1 SGHAT, CDR2 FQNNGV. Deletions cut 6 bases from V and 0 bases from J, with 9 bases between. CDR3 in amino acids: CASRPGSSYNSPLHF. The DNA of the CDR3 is TGTGCCAGCAGACCAGGGAGCTCCTATAATTCACCCCTCCACTTT.

The table lists this clone with a few counts. This chain joins TRBV5-1 and TRBJ2-1; D gene ambiguous. The CDR3 is made up of 16 amino acids. The germline V gene has CDR1 SGHRS and CDR2 YFSETQ. V lost 0 bases to trimming and J lost 3 bases, with 13 bases between them. The CDR3 protein is CASSLETRKYYNEQFF. CDR3 DNA sequence: TGCGCCAGCAGCTTGGAGACCAGGAAATACTACAATGAGCAGTTCTTC.

The chain carries TRBV6-5 and TRBJ1-2; D might be TRBD1 (5 bases). The CDR3 totals 15 residues. Germline values: CDR1 MNHEY, CDR2 SVGAGI. Trimming pared 6 bases from V and 7 bases from J, leaving 21 bases between. The CDR3 here is CASSRGGTSLGGYTF. DNA for the CDR3: TGTGCCAGCAGCCGAGGTGGGACGTCCCTCGGTGGCTACACCTTC.

The gene calls are TRBV30 and TRBJ2-3, with TRBD2 identical over 7 bases. CDR1 and CDR2 from the germline V gene are GTSNPN and SVGIG (reference sequence). This CDR3 has 17 amino acids. Trimming at V came to 0 bases and at J to 5 bases, leaving 14 bases not matched to a gene. The CDR3 here is CAWSVEGWAGEKDTQYF. For the CDR3, the DNA is TGTGCCTGGAGTGTAGAGGGATGGGCGGGAGAAAAAGATACGCAGTATTTT.